This TCR beta chain was observed in a study of identical twins. The table lists this clonotype with a few counts. TCRdb analysed the 5' RACE reads with MiXCR anew, one entry per CDR3 protein. The sample yields more than 200,000 distinct CDR3 sequences, roughly a tenth seen once. V was clipped by 5 bases and J by 4 bases, with 14 bases between them. This CDR3 spans 14 amino acids. Germline CDR1 and CDR2: MNHNS and SASEGT. The V and J genes are TRBV6-1 and TRBJ1-2, with D possibly TRBD1 on 6 matching bases. This TCR derives from a woman under 30 in good health. Sequenced sample: memory (CD45RO+) T cells sorted from blood. CDR3 loop: CASSRAGTSYGYTF. Written as DNA, the CDR3 is TGTGCCAGCAGTAGAGCCGGGACAAGCTATGGCTACACCTTC.